Shown below are 26 T cell receptor beta chains from a single sample sequenced in a study of response to subunit inactivated influenza vaccine (dated by TCRdb to 2016 to 2019). Preparation of the library involved RT-PCR. These reads were obtained on an Illumina HiSeq 2500. TCRdb handled the public reads itself, with Q25 trimming in fastp and clone calling in MiXCR, and kept productive beta chains. Rows are combined by CDR3 protein, so each entry shows the most common genes and DNA. Across this sample there are 150,000 or so distinct CDR3 sequences, with around 10% seen only once. Jointly, the top ten make up roughly 36% of the sample. The sequencing here drew on CD8+ T cells sorted from PBMCs, taken about 24 months after vaccination. The receptors shown here come from a man aged 50 to 69 who received an inactivated influenza vaccine. Donor details come from another sample of the same person, matched by shared clones.

There are a few counts of this clonotype. The chain is built from TRBV5-6 and TRBJ2-2; D gene unclear. The length of the CDR3 is 13 residues. Trimming took 2 bases from V and 5 from J, leaving 7 bases between them. From germline, CDR1 is SGHDT and CDR2 YYEEEE. The CDR3 DNA sequence: TGTGCCAGCAGCTTTAGGGTAACCGGGGAGCTGTTTTTT. It is translated as CASSFRVTGELFF.

The rearrangement uses TRBV11-2 and TRBJ2-7, with 7 bases identical to TRBD1. V shed 3 bases, J shed 2 bases, and the junction held 7 bases outside the gene matches. Germline V gives CDR1 SGHAT, CDR2 FQNNGV. The CDR3 extends over 15 amino acids. CDR3 in amino acids: CASSLPGTVPYEQYF. The CDR3 bases are TGTGCCAGCAGCTTGCCCGGGACAGTCCCCTACGAGCAGTACTTC.

This chain uses TRBV7-8 with TRBJ1-1; 10 bases match TRBD1. V lost 1 base, J lost 5 bases, and 4 bases stayed unmatched. This CDR3 is 15 amino acids long. Germline loops: CDR1 SGHVS, CDR2 FQNEAQ. The CDR3 spells CASSLVRDRGTEAFF. CDR3 nucleotides: TGTGCCAGCAGCTTAGTACGGGACAGGGGAACTGAAGCTTTCTTT.

This chain joins TRBV6-5 and TRBJ2-5; maybe TRBD2 (5 bases). Germline V gene lookup returns CDR1 MNHEY and CDR2 SVGAGI. Trimming took off 2 bases at V and 0 bases at J, with 16 bases between the two ends. The CDR3 is 17 residues long. CDR3 loop: CASSYKAGRWYQETQYF. CDR3 sequence (DNA): TGTGCCAGCAGTTACAAGGCGGGCAGGTGGTACCAAGAGACCCAGTACTTC.

This clonotype showed up many times. The rearrangement uses TRBV29-1 and TRBJ1-1, with D perhaps TRBD1 (6 bases). V was pared by 0 bases and J by 4 bases, with 12 bases between. This CDR3 has 14 residues. Germline CDR1 and CDR2: SQVTM and ANQGSEA. CDR3 region: CSVEDPGAFTEAFF. The CDR3 DNA reads as TGCAGCGTTGAAGATCCGGGGGCGTTCACTGAAGCTTTCTTT. Using reference TRBV29-1 and TRBJ1-1 for the parts outside the CDR3, the full variable domain is SAVISQKPSRDICQRGTSLTIQCQVDSQVTMMFWYRQQPGQSLTLIATANQGSEATYESGFVIDKFPISRPNLTFSTLTVSNMSPEDSSIYLCSVEDPGAFTEAFFGQGTRLTVV.

This clonotype was observed at least ten times. The J gene is TRBJ2-1, the V gene TRBV24-1, with unresolved D. CDR1 KGHDR and CDR2 SFDVKD come from the germline V gene. The CDR3 has 11 residues. V was cut by 7 bases and J by 12 bases, with 12 bases left in between. CDR3 bases: TGTGCCACCAGAGATGAATCGGGGCAGTTCTTC. Residues: CATRDESGQFF.

In its sample, this clonotype was seen a few times. The genes are TRBV12-3 or TRBV12-4 and TRBJ2-1, with 9 positions matching TRBD1. The V gene end was trimmed by 5 bases and the J gene end by 7 bases; junction bases not matched to a gene: 9. The CDR3 contains 15 residues. CDR3 residues: CASSTGDRAGNEQFF. CDR3 sequence (DNA): TGTGCCAGCAGTACGGGGGACAGGGCGGGGAATGAGCAGTTCTTC.

V is TRBV11-1 and J is TRBJ2-6; the D gene is possibly TRBD1 (6 bases). Germline CDR1 is SGHAT and CDR2 is FQDESV (reference sequence). Trimming stripped 2 bases from V and 6 bases from J, with 23 bases between. The CDR3 totals 19 residues. DNA of the CDR3: TGTGCCAGCAGCTTATCAAAAGGGGGTGCTAGCCTTCAGGCCAACGTCCTGACTTTC. Protein: CASSLSKGGASLQANVLTF.

This clonotype was seen many times. The CDR3: CASSVGIPTLYNEQFF. The CDR3 region has the DNA TGTGCCAGCAGCGTAGGAATCCCCACCCTTTACAATGAGCAGTTCTTC. The chain links TRBV9 to TRBJ2-1; D remains ambiguous. V lost 0 bases, J lost 4 bases, and 14 bases lay in between. This CDR3 comprises 16 residues. Germline CDR1 is SGDLS and CDR2 is YYNGEE.

This clonotype was found once. V is TRBV9 and J is TRBJ2-4; D ambiguous. Germline assignment: CDR1 SGDLS and CDR2 YYNGEE. The CDR3 has 14 residues. The germline V and J ends were trimmed by 3 bases and 2 bases, with 9 bases remaining between them. This CDR3 reads CASSGVGSKNIQYF. The CDR3 DNA reads as TGTGCCAGCAGCGGGGTGGGGTCCAAAAACATTCAGTACTTC.

This clonotype was found many times. This chain links TRBV12-3 or TRBV12-4 with TRBJ2-3; D call uncertain. Trimming cost V 3 bases and J 7 bases, with 11 bases left between them. This CDR3 spans 13 amino acids. The CDR3 DNA reads as TGTGCCAGCAGTTTTAATACTGGGTATACGCAGTATTTT. Its protein is CASSFNTGYTQYF.

The rearrangement links TRBV4-1 to TRBJ2-7, with 10 bases identical to TRBD2. Per the germline V gene, CDR1 is MGHRA and CDR2 is YSYEKL. The length of the CDR3 is 15 residues. The V and J ends lost 1 base and 4 bases, in that order; junction bases with no gene match: 4. The CDR3 DNA is TGCGCCAGCAGCCAAGCTCCTAGCGGGAGTTACGAGCAGTACTTC. Translating it yields CASSQAPSGSYEQYF.

This clonotype was observed many times. J is TRBJ2-5 and V is TRBV3-1, with TRBD2 matching over 7 bases. Germline CDR1 is LGHDT and CDR2 is YNNKEL (reference sequence). CDR3 length: 15 residues. Trimming at V came to 7 bases and at J to 4 bases, leaving 12 bases not matched to a gene. CDR3 loop: CASNPSMGGSETQYF. The CDR3 nucleotides read TGTGCCAGCAACCCATCGATGGGGGGGTCAGAGACCCAGTACTTC.

The sample holds many counts of this clonotype. The V gene is TRBV12-3 or TRBV12-4, the J gene TRBJ2-6; weak D call: TRBD1 (5 bases). Trimming removed 9 bases from V and 4 bases from J, with 10 bases in between. This CDR3 has 13 amino acids. The CDR3: CASRGSGANVLTF. In nucleotides, the CDR3 is TGTGCCAGTAGGGGTTCCGGGGCCAACGTCCTGACTTTC.

In this sample, this clonotype turned up a few times. The genes are TRBV7-2 and TRBJ2-2, with 10 bases identical to TRBD1. Germline CDR1 and CDR2: SGHTA and FQGNSA. This CDR3 region has 17 residues. Trimming at V came to 5 bases and at J to 3 bases, leaving 9 bases not matched to a gene. This chain's CDR3 is CASSPFRDRGYTGELFF. In nucleotides, the CDR3 is TGTGCCAGCAGCCCCTTTAGGGACAGGGGTTACACCGGGGAGCTGTTTTTT.

This chain links TRBV5-6 with TRBJ2-5, with TRBD2 as a possible D gene (5 bases). Deletions cut 1 base from V and 3 bases from J, with 19 bases between. This CDR3 comprises 17 residues. Germline V gives CDR1 SGHDT, CDR2 YYEEEE. In DNA, the CDR3 is TGTGCCAGCAGCTTGTTCGGCTCGGGAAGGTTCAAAGAGACCCAGTACTTC. This codes for CASSLFGSGRFKETQYF.

The chain has TRBV6-5 and TRBJ2-5, with a possible D match to TRBD1 (5 bases). Deletions cut 2 bases from V and 3 bases from J, with 13 bases between. Germline V gene sequence: CDR1 MNHEY, CDR2 SVGAGI. This CDR3 has 15 amino acids. CDR3 region: CASSYRMTDKETQYF. In DNA form, the CDR3 reads TGTGCCAGCAGTTACAGAATGACAGACAAAGAGACCCAGTACTTC.

The rearrangement joins TRBV6-5 to TRBJ2-2, with D tentatively TRBD2 (6 bases). The length of the CDR3 is 16 residues. V was trimmed by 0 bases and J by 1 base, leaving 9 bases between them. Germline CDR1 reads MNHEY; CDR2 reads SVGAGI. The CDR3 region is CASSYSLGRNTGELFF. CDR3 sequence (DNA): TGTGCCAGCAGTTACTCGCTCGGGAGGAACACCGGGGAGCTGTTTTTT.

This clonotype was detected only a few times. The chain couples TRBV6-1 to TRBJ2-1; TRBD1 aligns across 8 bases. Germline-derived CDR1 and CDR2 are MNHNS and SASEGT. This CDR3 comprises 14 residues. V lost 6 bases, J lost 3 bases, and 4 bases stayed unmatched. This CDR3 reads CASSPGQGYNEQFF. CDR3 bases: TGTGCCAGCAGCCCAGGACAGGGCTACAATGAGCAGTTCTTC.

This clonotype was seen more than once but under ten times. The chain joins TRBV7-9 to TRBJ2-3; 14 nucleotides line up with TRBD2. The CDR3 runs 17 residues. With 3 bases clipped from V and 2 bases from J, the junction kept 4 bases outside the gene matches. The germline gives CDR1 SEHNR, CDR2 FQNEAQ (reference sequence). The CDR3 DNA reads TGTGCCAGCAGCTTCGGGACTAGCGGGGGCCCCACAGATACGCAGTATTTT. Its protein product is CASSFGTSGGPTDTQYF.

This clonotype was detected only a few times. The chain couples TRBV18 to TRBJ1-1, with D unclear. The CDR3 is made up of 13 amino acids. The V gene's germline CDR1 is KGHSH and CDR2 LQKENI. The ends were cut back, 3 bases at V and 4 bases at J, with 9 bases in the middle. CDR3 nucleotide sequence: TGTGCCAGCTCACCTCGGGGTTCCACTGAAGCTTTCTTT. Translating it yields CASSPRGSTEAFF.

This clonotype was found many times. The chain couples TRBV29-1 to TRBJ2-1; 7 bases map to TRBD2. The CDR3 is 15 residues long. Germline V CDR1 and CDR2: SQVTM, ANQGSEA. The junction had 7 bases not matched to a gene; V was cut back by 0 bases and J by 5 bases. The CDR3: CSVEDGGSSDNEQFF. Here the CDR3 DNA reads TGCAGCGTTGAAGATGGCGGGAGTTCCGACAATGAGCAGTTCTTC.

This clonotype was seen a handful of times. The chain couples TRBV9 to TRBJ2-5; D is uncertain. The ends were cut back, 4 bases at V and 5 bases at J, with 18 bases in the middle. Germline V lookup: CDR1 SGDLS, CDR2 YYNGEE. This CDR3 comprises 15 residues. CDR3 in amino acids: CASSPQSRRQETQYF. CDR3 coding DNA: TGTGCCAGCAGCCCGCAAAGCCGGCGTCAGGAGACCCAGTACTTC. Full variable domain (rest looked up from reference TRBV9 and TRBJ2-5): DSGVTQTPKHLITATGQRVTLRCSPRSGDLSVYWYQQSLDQGLQFLIQYYNGEERAKGNILERFSAQQFPDLHSELNLSSLELGDSALYFCASSPQSRRQETQYFGPGTRLLVL.

The chain uses TRBV9 and TRBJ1-2, with 7 bases matching TRBD1. J gave up 4 bases and V 3 bases, and 6 bases lay outside the gene matches. CDR3 length: 14 residues. Germline V CDR1 and CDR2: SGDLS, YYNGEE. The CDR3 sequence is CASSATGLPYGYTF. CDR3 DNA: TGTGCCAGCAGCGCGACAGGGCTACCCTATGGCTACACCTTC.

The sample holds a few counts of this clonotype. The chain is built from TRBV14 and TRBJ2-5; D remains ambiguous. Germline V CDR1 and CDR2: SGHDN, FVKESK. There are 14 residues in the CDR3. V was trimmed by 0 bases and J by 0 bases, leaving 5 bases between them. CDR3 in amino acids: CASSQDGYQETQYF. CDR3 in DNA: TGTGCCAGCAGCCAAGATGGCTACCAAGAGACCCAGTACTTC.

This chain connects TRBV28 to TRBJ1-2, with D uncertain. CDR3 length: 12 amino acids. V lost 5 bases and J lost 7, with 11 bases in between. Germline V lookup: CDR1 MDHEN, CDR2 SYDVKM. CDR3 protein: CASSPLGGGYTF. CDR3 DNA: TGTGCCAGCAGTCCCCTCGGCGGTGGCTACACCTTC.